These 2 T cell receptor beta chains were sequenced from one sample in a study of control samples from healthy donors and cancer patients. Produced via immunoSEQ multiplex PCR; TCRdb's table is partial and in-frame only. The table records 90,000 to 150,000 clones, around 90% of them present only once. The specimen sequenced was blood. These receptor sequences come from a man between 45 and 60 years old in good health.

V gene TRBV27 combines with J gene TRBJ1-2; D is uncertain. CDR3 length: 14 amino acids. Germline CDR1 MNHEY, CDR2 SMNVEV (reference sequence). Trimming took 5 bases from V and 1 from J, leaving 11 bases between them. The CDR3 loop reads CASSRGNRNYGYTF. CDR3 DNA sequence: TGTGCCAGCAGTCGAGGAAATCGTAACTATGGCTACACCTTC.

This sequence joins TRBV5-8 and TRBJ1-6; D remains ambiguous. The CDR3 is 14 amino acids. Per germline, CDR1 SGHTS and CDR2 YDEGEE. V gave up 4 bases and J gave up 8 bases, with 13 bases separating them. The CDR3 is CASSLRPGYSPLHF. DNA of the CDR3: TGTGCCAGCAGCCTGCGGCCGGGATATTCACCCCTCCACTTT.